This TCR beta chain was retrieved from a study of blood T cell repertoires in COVID-19. TCRdb's copy holds only in-frame clones and misses some; the assay was immunoSEQ multiplex PCR. The sample yields roughly 340,000 clones, over 80% seen once. Sequencing was done on a sample of peripheral blood. The receptor's source is a woman aged 50 to 60 with COVID-19, enrolled during active disease.

The CDR3 DNA reads TGTGCCAGCAGCTGGCGAGGGGGACAGGGATCCTACGAGCAGTACTTC. This codes for CASSWRGGQGSYEQYF. The chain links TRBV5-5 to TRBJ2-7; 9 bases line up with TRBD1. Germline V gene sequence: CDR1 SGHKS, CDR2 YYEKEE (reference sequence). The junction had 8 bases not matched to a gene; V was cut back by 3 bases and J by 1 base. This CDR3 is 16 amino acids long.